Sequencing of this T cell receptor beta chain was carried out in a study of T cells after yellow fever vaccination. Findings of the study overall: Abundant clonotypes from the bulk population could contaminate FACS-sorted repertoires. Most primary-vaccination clones recurred post-booster (more than 95% CD4, about 87% CD8).

This clonotype turned up a few times. As yet, its antigen is unknown. V lost 8 bases to trimming and J lost 0 bases, with 8 bases between them. This CDR3 is 13 amino acids long. The 5'RACE template-switching step produced TCR cDNA and added a universal primer site and UMIs. In TCRdb, the 5' RACE reads were re-called with MiXCR into one record per CDR3 protein. The sample yields about 300,000 distinct CDR3 sequences, approximately 7% seen once. The sequence was obtained from a man aged 18 to 29 who received the YFV17D yellow fever vaccine. The sample consisted of PBMCs, taken more than 40 days after the first yellow fever vaccination. The rearrangement uses TRBV12-3 or TRBV12-4 and TRBJ1-3; unclear D gene. CDR3 in amino acids: CASSRDSGNTIYF. In nucleotides, the CDR3 is TGTGCCAGCTCAAGAGACTCTGGAAACACCATATATTTT.